This T cell receptor beta chain stems from a study of OX40 agonist ivuxolimab in advanced cancers. Across the whole study: Administration of intravenous ivuxolimab to patients occurred every 2 weeks at 0.01 to 10 mg/kg. Study outcomes and limitations: At doses 0.1 to 3.0 mg/kg, CD4+ and CD8+ clones expanded.

This table comes from immunoSEQ multiplex PCR, and its TCRdb copy is limited to in-frame clones, with some not included. This sample yields tens of thousands of clones, of which approximately 90% are seen a single time; roughly 4.1% belongs to the top ten. In the case of this clone: Its antigen remains unidentified.

Autoimmune disease history or systemic immunosuppression led to patients being barred. Germline V lookup: CDR1 MNHEY, CDR2 SMNVEV (reference sequence). J lost 2 bases, V lost 2 bases, and 2 bases had no gene match. The CDR3 has 15 residues. The receptor was derived from an adult with an advanced solid tumor such as melanoma, head and neck, liver or kidney cancer. The specimen was CD4+ or CD8+ T cells sorted from blood, collected in a trial of the OX40 agonist ivuxolimab. The gene calls are TRBV27 and TRBJ2-2, with TRBD1 matching 7 bases. CDR3 sequence: CASSLGTVNTGELFF. The CDR3 region has the DNA TGTGCCAGCAGTTTAGGGACAGTTAACACCGGGGAGCTGTTTTTT.